This entry lists 24 T cell receptor beta chains sequenced from one sample in a study of blood T cells in healthy people across ages. The authors ran a second PCR of roughly 7 to 11 cycles using a sample-barcoded 5' primer and a J-beta primer mix. TCRdb reprocessed the 5' RACE reads with MiXCR, giving one entry per CDR3 protein. The sample lists about 1,000,000 distinct CDR3 sequences, more than 35% occurring once. The sample was blood. These receptors originate from a woman aged 60-70 years in good health.

The chain couples TRBV29-1 to TRBJ2-2; TRBD2 matches at 11 bases. V dropped 5 bases and J dropped 8; count of bases not matched to a gene: 7. Germline V gives CDR1 SQVTM, CDR2 ANQGSEA. This CDR3 comprises 14 residues. CDR3 DNA: TGCAGCGTTTGCCTAGCGGGAGGTGTAGGGGAGCTGTTTTTT. This translates into CSVCLAGGVGELFF.

The chain has TRBV5-1 and TRBJ2-5; D gene ambiguous. Trimming took 3 bases from V and 5 from J, leaving 11 bases between them. The CDR3 has 13 residues. CDR1 is SGHRS and CDR2 is YFSETQ in the germline V gene. The CDR3 DNA sequence: TGCGCCAGCAGCTGGGCAAGACGGGAGACCCAGTACTTC. As protein: CASSWARRETQYF.

This chain connects TRBV5-1 to TRBJ2-3; D is undetermined. The CDR3 loop spans 14 amino acids. In germline, CDR1 is SGHRS, CDR2 YFSETQ. V was trimmed by 4 bases and J by 3 bases, leaving 12 bases between them. The CDR3 coding sequence is TGCGCCAGCAGCCCAATAAGTGAAACAGATACGCAGTATTTT. Translated: CASSPISETDTQYF. Based on the CDR3 plus reference TRBV5-1 and TRBJ2-3, the full variable domain is KAGVTQTPRYLIKTRGQQVTLSCSPISGHRSVSWYQQTPGQGLQFLFEYFSETQRNKGNFPGRFSGRQFSNSRSEMNVSTLELGDSALYLCASSPISETDTQYFGPGTRLTVL.

This clonotype appeared a few times. The V and J genes are TRBV4-1 and TRBJ2-6; D possibly corresponds to TRBD1 (6 bases). The CDR3 length is 15 residues. CDR1 and CDR2 (germline): MGHRA, YSYEKL. V gave up 6 bases and J gave up 0 bases, with 9 bases separating them. The CDR3 loop reads CASSQQGSGANVLTF. The CDR3, as DNA: TGCGCCAGCAGTCAACAGGGCTCTGGGGCCAACGTCCTGACTTTC.

This clonotype was counted a few times. This chain uses TRBV10-2 with TRBJ1-6, with 8 bases lining up with TRBD1. This CDR3 is built from 14 residues. Germline V CDR1 and CDR2: WSHSY, SAAADI. Trimming cost V 6 bases and J 7 bases; bases outside gene matches: 5. The CDR3 protein is CASRDRADNSPLHF. In DNA form, the CDR3 reads TGCGCCAGCAGGGACAGGGCCGACAATTCACCCCTCCACTTT.

The rearrangement uses TRBV15 and TRBJ2-3; D might be TRBD2 (6 bases). Looked up from germline, CDR1 is LNHNV and CDR2 is YYDKDF (reference sequence). V dropped 5 bases and J dropped 5 bases, with 17 bases sitting between them. This CDR3 region has 15 residues. This CDR3 is CATSPSASALDTQYF. As DNA, the CDR3 is TGTGCCACCAGCCCCAGCGCTAGCGCATTAGATACGCAGTATTTT.

Remarks on this clonotype: Possible read error: a much larger clone is one base away. The chain combines TRBV4-3 with TRBJ2-7; 7 positions agree with TRBD2. Germline trimming cut 0 bases from V and 3 bases from J; bases unmatched to any gene: 2. CDR1 is LGHNA, CDR2 YSLEER, per germline. This CDR3 is built from 14 residues. The DNA of the CDR3 is TGCGCCAGCAGCCAAGACTCGGGGGGCTACGAGCAGTACTTC. Amino acids: CASSQDSGGYEQYF.

This chain joins TRBV6-1 and TRBJ2-3, with D possibly being TRBD1 (5 bases). CDR1 and CDR2 from the germline V gene are MNHNS and SASEGT. V shed 2 bases and J shed 6 bases, with 18 bases lying between them. The CDR3 runs 16 residues. The CDR3 DNA is TGTGCCAGCAGTGAATTGGGATGGGGCGCAAGGGATACGCAGTATTTT. As protein: CASSELGWGARDTQYF.

The CDR3 sequence is CSARESATLGDTQYF. CDR3 sequence (DNA): TGCAGTGCTAGAGAATCGGCGACCCTCGGGGATACGCAGTATTTT. V usage is TRBV20-1 and J usage is TRBJ2-3, with D unresolved. In germline, CDR1 is DFQATT, CDR2 SNEGSKA (reference sequence). Trimming removed 0 bases at V and 6 bases at J, with 16 bases between. The CDR3 totals 15 residues.

Only one count was recorded for this clonotype. This rearrangement joins TRBV5-6 to TRBJ2-3, with D possibly called TRBD1 or TRBD2 (5 bases each). This CDR3 is built from 14 residues. Germline V gene sequence: CDR1 SGHDT, CDR2 YYEEEE. V gave up 2 bases and J gave up 4 bases, with 11 bases separating them. DNA for the CDR3: TGTGCCAGCAGCTTCGGGGCCCTCCCAGATACGCAGTATTTT. Encoded protein: CASSFGALPDTQYF.

The genes are TRBV6-5 and TRBJ1-2; D is unresolved. CDR1 is MNHEY and CDR2 is SVGAGI in the germline V gene. This CDR3 region has 12 residues. The V end lost 4 bases, the J end lost 7 bases, and 10 bases lay between the germline ends. CDR3 in DNA: TGTGCCAGCAGTTCCATAAACGGTGGCTACACCTTC. Protein sequence: CASSSINGGYTF.

This clonotype has just a few counts. The chain couples TRBV27 to TRBJ2-5; D may be TRBD2 (6 bases). V lost 5 bases and J lost 2, with 18 bases in between. The CDR3 consists of 16 residues. Germline V gene sequence: CDR1 MNHEY, CDR2 SMNVEV (reference sequence). The CDR3 here is CASSPQGTSRQETQYF. CDR3 sequence (DNA): TGTGCCAGCAGTCCCCAGGGCACTAGCAGACAAGAGACCCAGTACTTC.

The chain is built from TRBV28 and TRBJ1-1; 8 bases agree with TRBD1. The CDR3 loop spans 13 amino acids. V was clipped by 9 bases and J by 0 bases; unmatched bases: 3. CDR1 MDHEN and CDR2 SYDVKM come from the germline V gene. Here the CDR3 reads CASNRGMNTEAFF. CDR3 DNA: TGTGCCAGTAACAGGGGGATGAACACTGAAGCTTTCTTT.

The chain uses TRBV12-3 or TRBV12-4 and TRBJ1-2; 9 positions match TRBD1. V dropped 6 bases and J dropped 7; count of bases not matched to a gene: 6. The CDR3 extends over 13 amino acids. The CDR3 coding sequence is TGTGCCAGCAGAGCTACAGGGGGCTCTGGCTACACCTTC. Its protein product is CASRATGGSGYTF.

This clonotype was seen more than once but under ten times. The chain uses TRBV6-1 and TRBJ2-5, with TRBD2 as a possible D gene (5 bases). Germline V lookup: CDR1 MNHNS, CDR2 SASEGT. V was clipped by 3 bases and J by 7 bases, with 15 bases between them. This CDR3 has 14 residues. The CDR3 reads CASSDSPGRSTQYF. The CDR3 nucleotides read TGTGCCAGCAGTGATTCCCCGGGAAGGTCGACCCAGTACTTC.

There are a few counts of this clonotype. Here the CDR3 DNA reads TGCGCCAGCAGCCTAATCAACAGTGGACGCAGCACAGATACGCAGTATTTT. Translated, it gives CASSLINSGRSTDTQYF. V and J are TRBV5-1 and TRBJ2-3, with D unclear. V was clipped by 4 bases and J by 0 bases, with 18 bases between them. Germline V gene lookup returns CDR1 SGHRS and CDR2 YFSETQ. This CDR3 spans 17 amino acids. The whole variable domain, filled in from reference TRBV5-1 and TRBJ2-3, reads KAGVTQTPRYLIKTRGQQVTLSCSPISGHRSVSWYQQTPGQGLQFLFEYFSETQRNKGNFPGRFSGRQFSNSRSEMNVSTLELGDSALYLCASSLINSGRSTDTQYFGPGTRLTVL.

The chain couples TRBV6-6 to TRBJ2-5; D is unresolved. Trimming stripped 1 base from V and 11 bases from J, with 11 bases between. Germline CDR1 MNHNY, CDR2 SVGAGI (reference sequence). This CDR3 contains 12 residues. The CDR3 sequence: CASSYLVGEQYF. The CDR3 DNA is TGTGCCAGCAGTTACTTGGTGGGTGAGCAGTACTTC.

J is TRBJ1-5 and V is TRBV20-1; D remains unclear. V was clipped by 5 bases and J by 4 bases, with 12 bases between them. The germline V gene encodes CDR1 DFQATT and CDR2 SNEGSKA (reference sequence). There are 13 residues in the CDR3. This CDR3 is CSAGMQLNQPQHF. The CDR3 nucleotides read TGCAGTGCTGGGATGCAGCTAAATCAGCCCCAGCATTTT.

The chain combines TRBV27 with TRBJ2-4; possibly TRBD1 or TRBD2 for D (5 bases each). CDR1 and CDR2 (germline): MNHEY, SMNVEV (reference sequence). The V end was cut by 4 bases, the J end by 7 bases, with 23 bases between. The length of the CDR3 is 17 residues. The CDR3 sequence: CASSSTKGGQGANIQYF. CDR3 DNA: TGTGCCAGCAGTTCCACAAAAGGCGGGCAGGGTGCGAACATTCAGTACTTC.

A few counts support this clonotype. CDR3 sequence: CASSQVTGKYTQPQHF. The CDR3 DNA is TGCGCCAGCAGCCAAGTGACAGGGAAGTATACGCAGCCCCAGCATTTT. J is TRBJ1-5 and V is TRBV4-1; 7 bases line up with TRBD1. This CDR3 region has 16 residues. In germline, CDR1 is MGHRA, CDR2 YSYEKL. Losses at the gene ends were 1 base for V and 7 bases for J; bases not matched to a gene: 10.

The chain has TRBV20-1 and TRBJ2-5; weak D call: TRBD2 (5 bases). Looked up from germline, CDR1 is DFQATT and CDR2 is SNEGSKA (reference sequence). V was cut by 1 base and J by 7 bases, with 19 bases left in between. The CDR3 covers 15 residues. The CDR3 protein is CSARVRDFPRGTQYF. CDR3 sequence (DNA): TGCAGTGCTAGAGTTCGGGATTTCCCAAGAGGGACCCAGTACTTC.

The chain joins TRBV7-9 to TRBJ2-5; D possibly matches TRBD1 or TRBD2 (6 bases each). The germline V and J ends were trimmed by 0 bases and 5 bases, with 16 bases remaining between them. Germline values: CDR1 SEHNR, CDR2 FQNEAQ (reference sequence). The CDR3 runs 16 residues. The CDR3 region is CASSLAGGLQVETQYF. As DNA, the CDR3 is TGTGCCAGCAGCTTAGCTGGGGGGCTGCAGGTGGAGACCCAGTACTTC.

The sample holds a few counts of this clonotype. This chain joins TRBV3-1 and TRBJ2-3; D not resolved. V was shortened by 0 bases and J by 5 bases, with 12 bases between the two germline ends. This CDR3 is 15 amino acids long. Looked up from germline, CDR1 is LGHDT and CDR2 is YNNKEL (reference sequence). The CDR3: CASSQEGRVVDTQYF. CDR3 nucleotide sequence: TGTGCCAGCAGCCAAGAAGGTCGGGTGGTAGATACGCAGTATTTT.

This chain links TRBV29-1 with TRBJ2-1; 8 nucleotides agree with TRBD1. The CDR3 spans 15 residues. The junction had 22 bases not matched to a gene; V was cut back by 8 bases and J by 13 bases. CDR1 SQVTM and CDR2 ANQGSEA come from the germline V gene. CDR3 in amino acids: CSTKAGTGPRETQFF. In nucleotides, the CDR3 is TGCAGCACCAAGGCCGGGACAGGACCAAGAGAGACCCAGTTCTTC.